Given below is one T cell receptor beta chain in context. As yet, its antigen is unknown. Trimming cost V 2 bases and J 4 bases, with 11 bases left between them. Germline V gene sequence: CDR1 SGHTA, CDR2 FQGNSA. This CDR3 spans 15 amino acids. Method: immunoSEQ multiplex PCR; TCRdb's copy keeps in-frame clones and lacks some. The data hold about 20,000 clones, with 65% to 80% observed a single time. The sample originates from a study of vaccination effects on CD4 cells after COVID-19. Study-wide results and limits: Clones arising from infection and from vaccination showed marked clonal contraction late after vaccination.

Viral peptide pools were used in the ViraFEST assay to expand antigen-specific CD4+ T cells, and sequencing came afterward. With roughly 9 days of culture completed, CD4+ T cells were isolated. The participants, recipients of two vaccine doses, got either BNT162b2 or mRNA-1273. The receptor's source is a human donor who received a COVID-19 vaccine. This chain links TRBV7-2 with TRBJ1-4; a weak D match, TRBD1 (5 bases). The input for sequencing was CD4+ T cells from PBMCs cultured with HCoV-NL63 spike peptides, taken after COVID-19 vaccination. CDR3 residues: CASSLSRGHNEKLFF. For the CDR3, the DNA is TGTGCCAGCAGCTTATCGAGGGGCCATAATGAAAAACTGTTTTTT.